The clone carrying this T cell receptor beta chain was seen more than once but under ten times. The method was immunoSEQ multiplex PCR; TCRdb's version includes in-frame clones alone and lacks a portion of them. The table shows approximately 92,000 clones, with about 80% occurring only once. V gave up 4 bases and J gave up 7 bases, with 16 bases separating them. The CDR3 is 14 amino acids. Germline V gene lookup returns CDR1 SGHTA and CDR2 FQGNSA. This specimen belongs to a study of blood T cell repertoires in COVID-19. Study in general: In each case, the material was cDNA or gDNA derived from T cells, B-cell-depleted T cells, or PBMCs.

The sequence came from a man older than 75 with acute or convalescent COVID-19. The chain combines TRBV7-2 with TRBJ1-1; D remains ambiguous. Sequenced material: peripheral blood. This chain's CDR3 is CASSSSLVQREAFF. For the CDR3, the DNA is TGTGCCAGCAGCTCCTCCCTAGTCCAGCGTGAAGCTTTCTTT.